This T cell receptor (beta chain) emerged from a study of blood T cell repertoires in COVID-19. Study in general: Researchers got acute and convalescent COVID-19 samples from the United States, Italy and Spain.

Those enrolled in Seattle joined during active infection and were followed longitudinally afterward. Produced via immunoSEQ multiplex PCR; TCRdb's table is partial and in-frame only. The repertoire consists of roughly 180,000 clones, with approximately 85% occurring once and the leading ten covering 6.5% to 7.5%. V was shortened by 2 bases and J by 2 bases, with 14 bases between the two germline ends. The CDR3 length is 16 residues. Germline CDR1 reads KGHSH; CDR2 reads LQKENI. This chain joins TRBV18 and TRBJ2-3; D may be TRBD2 (6 bases). This receptor was identified in an elderly man with COVID-19, enrolled during active disease. Specimen: peripheral blood. The CDR3 nucleotides read TGTGCCAGCTCACCAACGGGGGTAGTCCCCACAGATACGCAGTATTTT. This translates into CASSPTGVVPTDTQYF. Combining the CDR3 with reference TRBV18 and TRBJ2-3 gives the whole variable domain NAGVMQNPRHLVRRRGQEARLRCSPMKGHSHVYWYRQLPEEGLKFMVYLQKENIIDESGMPKERFSAEFPKEGPSILRIQQVVRGDSAAYFCASSPTGVVPTDTQYFGPGTRLTVL.